One sample yielded the 32 T cell receptor beta chains listed below, sequenced in a study of vaccination and CD4 T cells after COVID-19. No cognate antigen is known for these TCRs. The assay that was used to sequence DNA from cultured CD4+ T cells was the Oncomine TCR Beta short-read assay. TCRdb itself ran the PCR reads through MiXCR, one entry per CDR3 protein. This sample yields 9,500 to 10,000 distinct CDR3 sequences, of which approximately 62% are seen a single time; around 25% belongs to the top ten. The treatment is: roughly nine-day PBMC culture with coronavirus spike peptide pools or control peptides (ViraFEST assay). CD4+ T cells of the unexposed donor were collected before the COVID-19 pandemic (2011-2018). The sequenced sample consisted of CD4+ T cells from blood, cultured in vitro. These receptors all stem from a human donor in good health.

The CDR3 spells CASRNGQLGNTIYF. CDR3 coding DNA: TGTGCCAGCAGGAACGGGCAGCTTGGAAACACCATATATTTT. The chain carries TRBV6-1 and TRBJ1-3; D not certain. Between the trimmed V and J ends, which lost 6 bases and 3 bases, there was a span of 12 bases. The CDR3 loop spans 14 amino acids. Germline CDR1 is MNHNS and CDR2 is SASEGT.

This chain connects TRBV19 to TRBJ2-1; TRBD2 agrees at 12 bases. This CDR3 has 18 amino acids. Germline trimming cut 5 bases from V and 5 bases from J; bases unmatched to any gene: 13. The germline V gene encodes CDR1 LNHDA and CDR2 SQIVND (reference sequence). CDR3 sequence reads: CASSRFPSGGVQDNEQFF. The CDR3 bases are TGTGCCAGTAGTCGCTTCCCTAGCGGGGGGGTTCAGGACAATGAGCAGTTCTTC. The variable domain in full, with the rest retrieved from reference TRBV19 and TRBJ2-1, is DGGITQSPKYLFRKEGQNVTLSCEQNLNHDAMYWYRQDPGQGLRLIYYSQIVNDFQKGDIAEGYSVSREKKESFPLTVTSAQKNPTAFYLCASSRFPSGGVQDNEQFFGPGTRLTVL.

The gene calls are TRBV2 and TRBJ1-6; 9 bases line up with TRBD1. The CDR3 length is 14 residues. Germline loops: CDR1 SNHLY, CDR2 FYNNEI. V dropped 6 bases and J dropped 9; count of bases not matched to a gene: 6. The CDR3 region is CASREGTGFSPLHF. The CDR3 DNA reads TGTGCCAGCAGGGAGGGGACAGGGTTTTCACCCCTCCACTTT.

A few counts support this clonotype. The chain carries TRBV20-1 and TRBJ2-3, with 10 bases matching TRBD2. V shed 3 bases and J 2 bases; nucleotides not matched to a gene: 8. From germline, CDR1 is DFQATT and CDR2 SNEGSKA (reference sequence). The CDR3 is 16 amino acids. DNA for the CDR3: TGCAGTGCTAGTATTCCAGCGGGAGGGTTCACAGATACGCAGTATTTT. The encoded protein is CSASIPAGGFTDTQYF.

This clonotype was counted only a few times. V gene TRBV19 combines with J gene TRBJ1-2; D is perhaps TRBD1 (5 bases). Per germline, CDR1 LNHDA and CDR2 SQIVND (reference sequence). Deletions cut 8 bases from V and 0 bases from J, with 10 bases between. The CDR3 runs 13 residues. CDR3 coding DNA: TGTGCCAGTGGGACTAGTTCTAACTATGGCTACACCTTC. It translates to CASGTSSNYGYTF.

This clonotype was observed a few times. This chain uses TRBV19 with TRBJ1-5; D perhaps matches TRBD1 (6 bases). CDR1 is LNHDA, CDR2 SQIVND, per germline (reference sequence). Trimming shortened V by 6 bases and J by 2 bases, and 17 bases separated the two germline ends. The CDR3 sequence is 16 residues long. CDR3 DNA: TGTGCCAGTAGCACCCAGAACAGGGAAGGCAATCAGCCCCAGCATTTT. This translates into CASSTQNREGNQPQHF.

This sequence joins TRBV27 and TRBJ2-3, with D perhaps TRBD2 (5 bases). The CDR3 spans 13 residues. The V gene's germline CDR1 is MNHEY and CDR2 SMNVEV (reference sequence). With 3 bases removed from V and 2 bases from J, the gap between germline ends came to 6 bases. CDR3 in amino acids: CASSLEATDTQYF. The CDR3 nucleotides are TGTGCCAGCAGTTTGGAGGCCACAGATACGCAGTATTTT.

The V and J genes are TRBV10-1 and TRBJ1-1; D is unclear. Trimming stripped 2 bases from V and 7 bases from J, with 17 bases between. Per the germline V gene, CDR1 is WNHNN and CDR2 is SYGVQD (reference sequence). The length of the CDR3 is 15 residues. The CDR3 spells CASSEDDRPALEAFF. Written as DNA, the CDR3 is TGCGCCAGCAGTGAGGACGATCGTCCCGCTCTTGAAGCTTTCTTT.

The rearrangement joins TRBV5-6 to TRBJ1-2; D is unclear. V was shortened by 0 bases and J by 8 bases, with 14 bases between the two germline ends. Germline loops: CDR1 SGHDT, CDR2 YYEEEE. CDR3 length: 14 amino acids. CDR3 sequence: CASSLGAGIGGYTF. CDR3 in DNA: TGTGCCAGCAGCTTGGGGGCCGGAATAGGGGGCTACACCTTC.

The chain carries TRBV30 and TRBJ2-1; 9 positions agree with TRBD1. V lost 5 bases, J lost 1 base, and 3 bases stayed unmatched. Germline CDR1 GTSNPN, CDR2 SVGIG (reference sequence). CDR3 length: 14 residues. The CDR3 loop is CAWSGTGSYNEQFF. Written as DNA, the CDR3 is TGTGCCTGGTCCGGGACAGGGTCCTACAATGAGCAGTTCTTC.

This clonotype is a singleton in its sample. This chain connects TRBV19 to TRBJ2-2, with 9 bases lining up with TRBD1. V lost 1 base, J lost 0 bases, and 0 bases stayed unmatched. The CDR3 covers 16 residues. The germline V gene has CDR1 LNHDA and CDR2 SQIVND (reference sequence). The CDR3 loop reads CASSIGQGANTGELFF. DNA for the CDR3: TGTGCCAGTAGTATAGGACAGGGGGCGAACACCGGGGAGCTGTTTTTT.

The chain is built from TRBV27 and TRBJ2-3, with no clear D. CDR3 length equals 13 residues. V lost 6 bases to trimming and J lost 2 bases, with 9 bases between them. Per the germline V gene, CDR1 is MNHEY and CDR2 is SMNVEV (reference sequence). The CDR3 loop reads CASSPPVTDTQYF. The DNA of the CDR3 is TGTGCCAGCAGCCCCCCCGTCACAGATACGCAGTATTTT.

This sequence joins TRBV6-5 and TRBJ1-6; D possibly corresponds to TRBD1 (6 bases). The CDR3 sequence is 14 residues long. Trimming removed 0 bases from V and 11 bases from J, with 11 bases in between. Germline loops: CDR1 MNHEY, CDR2 SVGAGI. CDR3 sequence: CASSYSRTETPLHF. In nucleotides, the CDR3 is TGTGCCAGCAGTTACTCCCGGACAGAAACACCCCTCCACTTT.

The J gene is TRBJ2-7, the V gene TRBV6-1; 9 nucleotides match TRBD1. The CDR3 covers 14 residues. Germline lookup yields CDR1 MNHNS and CDR2 SASEGT. V lost 11 bases to trimming and J lost 6 bases; unmatched junction nucleotides: 14. The CDR3 region has the DNA TGTGCCGCTGGATCCCAGGACAGGGGTGGCGAGCAGTACTTC. This gives the protein CAAGSQDRGGEQYF.

The genes are TRBV7-8 and TRBJ2-3; 11 bases are a match to TRBD2. J was trimmed by 5 bases and V by 4 bases; bases with no gene match: 5. CDR3 length: 15 residues. Germline V gene lookup returns CDR1 SGHVS and CDR2 FQNEAQ. The CDR3 sequence: CASSSLAGALDTQYF. CDR3 in DNA: TGTGCCAGCAGCTCACTAGCGGGGGCCTTAGATACGCAGTATTTT.

V and J are TRBV10-3 and TRBJ2-1; 12 bases line up with TRBD2. Germline V gives CDR1 ENHRY, CDR2 SYGVKD. V gave up 0 bases and J gave up 6 bases; unmatched junction bases: 3. This CDR3 has 16 residues. The CDR3 sequence is CAISESGLAGPNEQFF. CDR3 nucleotides: TGTGCCATCAGTGAGTCCGGACTAGCGGGACCCAATGAGCAGTTCTTC.

V gene TRBV7-9 combines with J gene TRBJ2-5; 9 nucleotides align to TRBD2. Trimming at V came to 3 bases and at J to 5 bases, leaving 10 bases not matched to a gene. Germline lookup yields CDR1 SEHNR and CDR2 FQNEAQ (reference sequence). The CDR3 runs 16 residues. For the CDR3, the DNA is TGTGCCAGCAGCTTGGGCCGCGGGGGGGCCGGTGAGACCCAGTACTTC. Translation: CASSLGRGGAGETQYF.

There are a few counts of this clonotype. The chain is built from TRBV6-1 and TRBJ2-1, with 7 bases aligning to TRBD1. With 6 bases clipped from V and 0 bases from J, the junction kept 5 bases outside the gene matches. CDR1 and CDR2 from the germline V gene are MNHNS and SASEGT. The CDR3 is made up of 15 amino acids. Here the CDR3 reads CASRPTGASYNEQFF. Written as DNA, the CDR3 is TGTGCCAGCAGGCCTACAGGGGCCTCCTACAATGAGCAGTTCTTC.

The chain has TRBV6-5 and TRBJ1-2; tentative D call: TRBD1 (6 bases). The V end lost 4 bases, the J end lost 3 bases, and 9 bases lay between the germline ends. Germline loops: CDR1 MNHEY, CDR2 SVGAGI. The CDR3 spans 13 residues. CDR3 bases: TGTGCCAGCAGTTCGACAGGACACTATGGCTACACCTTC. It encodes CASSSTGHYGYTF.

The chain links TRBV30 to TRBJ1-5; possible D gene TRBD1, 5 bases. CDR3 length: 15 amino acids. Germline CDR1 is GTSNPN and CDR2 is SVGIG (reference sequence). Trimming left V 1 base short and J 2 bases short, with 12 bases between. In nucleotides, the CDR3 is TGTGCCTGGAGTGGGCAGGGAAGCGGCAATCAGCCCCAGCATTTT. This sequence encodes CAWSGQGSGNQPQHF.

This chain connects TRBV20-1 to TRBJ1-1, with D uncertain. V was shortened by 1 base and J by 5 bases, with 5 bases between the two germline ends. CDR3 size: 11 residues. The germline V gene has CDR1 DFQATT and CDR2 SNEGSKA (reference sequence). Written as DNA, the CDR3 is TGCAGTGCTAGAGGGGGAACTGAAGCTTTCTTT. Protein product: CSARGGTEAFF.

This clonotype was seen more than once but under ten times. CDR3 sequence reads: CATGSGPGGYTF. In DNA, the CDR3 is TGTGCCACTGGGTCGGGTCCTGGTGGCTACACCTTC. The chain recombines TRBV2 with TRBJ1-2; D is uncertain. V shed 10 bases and J shed 7 bases, with 16 bases lying between them. The V gene's germline CDR1 is SNHLY and CDR2 FYNNEI. There are 12 residues in the CDR3. Filled out from reference TRBV2 and TRBJ1-2, the complete variable domain reads EPEVTQTPSHQVTQMGQEVILRCVPISNHLYFYWYRQILGQKVEFLVSFYNNEISEKSEIFDDQFSVERPDGSNFTLKIRSTKLEDSAMYFCATGSGPGGYTFGSGTRLTVV.

This chain connects TRBV6-1 to TRBJ2-5; the D is unclear. The CDR3 runs to 10 residues. CDR1 and CDR2 (germline): MNHNS, SASEGT. V gave up 8 bases and J gave up 5 bases, with 6 bases separating them. CDR3 protein: CASGRETQYF. CDR3 in DNA: TGTGCCAGCGGACGCGAGACCCAGTACTTC.

The chain recombines TRBV19 with TRBJ2-7; D is undetermined. V gave up 1 base and J gave up 2 bases, with 18 bases separating them. Per germline, CDR1 LNHDA and CDR2 SQIVND (reference sequence). This CDR3 is built from 17 residues. The CDR3 nucleotides are TGTGCCAGTAGTATAGCTTACAGTGGTATTAGGACCTACGAGCAGTACTTC. Encoded protein: CASSIAYSGIRTYEQYF.

This chain links TRBV6-5 with TRBJ1-2, with D possibly TRBD1 on 5 matching bases. V lost 4 bases to trimming and J lost 8 bases, with 14 bases between them. CDR3 size: 13 residues. Per germline, CDR1 MNHEY and CDR2 SVGAGI. The CDR3 coding sequence is TGTGCCAGCAGTTCATCGGGGCAACGCGGCTACACCTTC. This codes for CASSSSGQRGYTF.

The genes are TRBV6-1 and TRBJ2-7; the match to TRBD1 covers 10 bases. The CDR3 sequence is 14 residues long. From germline, CDR1 is MNHNS and CDR2 SASEGT. V was pared by 7 bases and J by 1 base, with 4 bases of the junction left unmatched. The CDR3 here is CASKLGQGSYEQYF. In DNA form, the CDR3 reads TGTGCCAGCAAATTGGGACAGGGGTCCTACGAGCAGTACTTC.

V is TRBV15 and J is TRBJ1-5; tentative D call: TRBD1 (5 bases). V was clipped by 2 bases and J by 0 bases, with 14 bases between them. CDR1 is LNHNV, CDR2 YYDKDF, per germline (reference sequence). This CDR3 region has 17 residues. The CDR3 nucleotides read TGTGCCACCAGCAGATCCGGGGACCGCTATAGCAATCAGCCCCAGCATTTT. Translated: CATSRSGDRYSNQPQHF.

Comment on this clonotype: At one end the junction does not follow the germline gene, possibly because of a read error. V gene TRBV15 combines with J gene TRBJ1-6; D is unresolved. The length of the CDR3 is 18 residues. Germline assignment: CDR1 LNHNV and CDR2 YYDKDF (reference sequence). This CDR3 reads CATSTDRGGWLNNSPLHF. Here the CDR3 DNA reads TGTGCCACGAGCACAGACCGGGGAGGGTGGCTAAATAATTCACCCCTCCACTTT.

This chain links TRBV6-5 with TRBJ2-7; no reliable D call. The length of the CDR3 is 16 residues. Trimming took off 0 bases at V and 2 bases at J, with 14 bases between the two ends. Germline assignment: CDR1 MNHEY and CDR2 SVGAGI. The CDR3 is CASSYSSRSIPYEQYF. CDR3 DNA sequence: TGTGCCAGCAGTTACTCTTCCCGCAGCATCCCCTACGAGCAGTACTTC.

This clonotype was picked up a small number of times. The chain has TRBV14 and TRBJ1-3, with TRBD1 matching 9 bases. Trimming cost V 7 bases and J 3 bases; bases outside gene matches: 7. The CDR3 length is 15 residues. Germline loops: CDR1 SGHDN, CDR2 FVKESK. As DNA, the CDR3 is TGTGCCAGCACACAGGGGGCCATGGATGGAAACACCATATATTTT. Encoded protein: CASTQGAMDGNTIYF.

The genes are TRBV5-8 and TRBJ2-2; no reliable D call. The CDR3 is 14 residues long. Germline CDR1 is SGHTS and CDR2 is YDEGEE. The germline V and J ends were trimmed by 0 bases and 4 bases, with 7 bases remaining between them. In nucleotides, the CDR3 is TGTGCCAGCAGCTTGGGGGATAGCACCGGGGAGCTGTTTTTT. Encoded protein: CASSLGDSTGELFF.

This clonotype was seen only a few times. The chain carries TRBV12-3 or TRBV12-4 and TRBJ1-1; D not certain. The V gene lost 2 bases and the J gene lost 7 bases, with 8 bases spanning the gap. The CDR3 is 12 amino acids. CDR3: CASSLNTFEAFF. CDR3 sequence (DNA): TGTGCCAGCAGTTTAAACACCTTTGAAGCTTTCTTT.